The T cell receptor beta chain described here comes from a study of identical twins. TCRdb fed the 5' RACE reads into MiXCR, producing one record per CDR3 protein. The sample records 1,800,000 or so distinct CDR3 sequences, around 29% being singletons. A word on this clonotype: Antigen unknown.

Study results and limitations: Findings came from cross-sectional statistics, without long-term follow-up of donors. There was an excess of low generation probability in the out-of-frame alpha sequences that twins shared.

Germline values: CDR1 MNHEY, CDR2 SVGAGI. Trimming removed 6 bases from V and 5 bases from J, with 17 bases in between. The CDR3 is 15 residues long. The sequenced sample consisted of cord blood. The TCR was taken from a newborn girl in good health. The V and J genes are TRBV6-5 and TRBJ2-1; the D call may be TRBD1 or TRBD2 (5 bases each). The CDR3 sequence is CASSRRDRSDNEQFF. The CDR3 bases are TGTGCCAGCAGCCGCCGGGACCGATCCGACAATGAGCAGTTCTTC.